These 13 T cell receptor beta chains were sequenced from one sample in a study of control samples from healthy donors and cancer patients. The assay was immunoSEQ multiplex PCR, and TCRdb's table has in-frame clones only and misses some. The sample holds 100,000 to 150,000 clones, roughly 84% seen once. Specimen: blood. These receptor sequences come from a man aged 45-60 years in good health.

This clone was counted only a few times. The chain uses TRBV24-1 and TRBJ2-3; no clear D gene. Germline values: CDR1 KGHDR, CDR2 SFDVKD. V shed 4 bases and J shed 2 bases, with 18 bases lying between them. The CDR3 spans 17 residues. In nucleotides, the CDR3 is TGTGCCACCAGTGACCCCACCACGGGTGGGGACACAGATACGCAGTATTTT. Protein: CATSDPTTGGDTDTQYF.

This chain connects TRBV7-9 to TRBJ2-1; D remains unclear. Trimming left V 0 bases short and J 6 bases short, with 6 bases between. This CDR3 has 13 amino acids. Germline loops: CDR1 SEHNR, CDR2 FQNEAQ (reference sequence). CDR3 region: CASSLAQSNEQFF. CDR3 nucleotide sequence: TGTGCCAGCAGCTTAGCCCAGAGCAATGAGCAGTTCTTC. Complete variable domain (other parts from reference TRBV7-9 and TRBJ2-1): DTGVSQNPRHKITKRGQNVTFRCDPISEHNRLYWYRQTLGQGPEFLTYFQNEAQLEKSRLLSDRFSAERPKGSFSTLEIQRTEQGDSAMYLCASSLAQSNEQFFGPGTRLTVL.

The table lists this clone with a count of one. The V call is TRBV6-5, the J call TRBJ2-7; TRBD1 agrees at 9 bases. V trimming: 6 bases; J trimming: 0 bases; junction bases outside the gene matches: 6. This CDR3 contains 15 residues. Germline CDR1 reads MNHEY; CDR2 reads SVGAGI. CDR3 sequence: CASSAGQGSSYEQYF. CDR3 in DNA: TGTGCCAGCAGCGCCGGACAGGGGAGCTCCTACGAGCAGTACTTC.

The chain recombines TRBV2 with TRBJ1-2; D may be TRBD1 (5 bases). This CDR3 contains 14 residues. Germline V gives CDR1 SNHLY, CDR2 FYNNEI. With 1 base removed from V and 2 bases from J, the gap between germline ends came to 8 bases. The CDR3 region has the DNA TGTGCCAGCAGTGAAGGGGGGGAGAACTATGGCTACACCTTC. Protein: CASSEGGENYGYTF.

The rearrangement joins TRBV5-8 to TRBJ1-5; D may be TRBD1 (6 bases). This CDR3 has 15 amino acids. The germline V gene encodes CDR1 SGHTS and CDR2 YDEGEE. The V end was cut by 3 bases, the J end by 0 bases, with 10 bases between. CDR3 coding DNA: TGTGCCAGCAGCTCCGACAGGAATAGCAATCAGCCCCAGCATTTT. It translates to CASSSDRNSNQPQHF.

V gene TRBV10-3 combines with J gene TRBJ1-4, with a tentative D call TRBD1 (6 bases). V was pared by 10 bases and J by 7 bases, with 16 bases between. The germline CDR1 and CDR2 sequences are ENHRY and SYGVKD. This CDR3 has 13 amino acids. The CDR3 DNA sequence: TGTGCCACTGCACAGGGTGTTGGTGAAAAACTGTTTTTT. It yields the protein CATAQGVGEKLFF.

The chain couples TRBV29-1 to TRBJ2-1, with D uncertain. The CDR3 covers 12 residues. Germline-derived CDR1 and CDR2 are SQVTM and ANQGSEA. V was clipped by 2 bases and J by 9 bases, with 11 bases between them. The CDR3 reads CSVELVLAEQFF. DNA of the CDR3: TGCAGCGTTGAACTAGTCTTGGCTGAGCAGTTCTTC.

V and J are TRBV6-1 and TRBJ1-1, with 8 bases fitting TRBD1. This CDR3 has 14 residues. The V gene's germline CDR1 is MNHNS and CDR2 SASEGT. J was trimmed by 1 base and V by 6 bases; bases with no gene match: 4. DNA of the CDR3: TGTGCCAGCAGCTGGACAGGGCAGAACACTGAAGCTTTCTTT. It is translated as CASSWTGQNTEAFF.

The chain combines TRBV7-3 with TRBJ2-1; 9 bases map to TRBD2. The CDR3 is 15 residues long. Germline V gives CDR1 SGHTA, CDR2 FQGTGA. With V trimmed by 6 bases and J by 4 bases, 7 bases remained unmatched. The CDR3 DNA follows: TGTGCCAGCAGTACCGGGACTAGCCCGTACAATGAGCAGTTCTTC. It is translated as CASSTGTSPYNEQFF.

This chain connects TRBV12-3 or TRBV12-4 to TRBJ1-5; no reliable D call. The V gene lost 3 bases and the J gene lost 6 bases, with 6 bases spanning the gap. The CDR3 sequence is 12 residues long. This chain's CDR3 is CASSFLAQPQHF. The CDR3 DNA reads as TGTGCCAGCAGTTTTTTAGCTCAGCCCCAGCATTTT.

The V gene is TRBV24-1, the J gene TRBJ2-3, with TRBD1 as a possible D gene (6 bases). The V and J ends lost 6 bases and 6 bases respectively, with 15 bases between them. The CDR3 length is 14 residues. Germline CDR1 KGHDR, CDR2 SFDVKD. The CDR3: CATSSPRGIDTQYF. In DNA, the CDR3 is TGTGCCACCAGTTCCCCCAGGGGTATCGATACGCAGTATTTT.

This chain links TRBV10-3 with TRBJ1-3; no firm D call. The CDR3 is 14 residues long. Deletions cut 0 bases from V and 2 bases from J, with 5 bases between. CDR1 is ENHRY, CDR2 SYGVKD, per germline. The CDR3 loop reads CAISESGTGNTIYF. CDR3 nucleotide sequence: TGTGCCATCAGTGAGTCAGGGACTGGAAACACCATATATTTT.

The chain uses TRBV25-1 and TRBJ2-2; 9 positions agree with TRBD1. This CDR3 has 16 amino acids. The germline V gene has CDR1 MGHDK and CDR2 SYGVNS. After removal of 3 bases from V and 4 bases from J, the junction contained 6 bases not matched to a gene. This CDR3 reads CASSEVRGQGTGELFF. For the CDR3, the DNA is TGTGCCAGCAGTGAGGTTCGGGGACAGGGCACCGGGGAGCTGTTTTTT.